A single sample gave rise to the 26 T cell receptor beta chains below, sequenced in a study of Graves' ophthalmopathy and Graves' hyperthyroidism. Scientists amplified the TCR beta CDR3 regions from RNA transcripts. In the first round, RT-PCR was carried out with HTBI primers, and a multiplex PCR formed the second round. Each CDR3 protein is one row after TCRdb ran MiXCR on the multiplex PCR reads. This sample carries roughly 480,000 distinct CDR3 sequences, approximately 15% of them seen once, and the ten largest clones take 8% to 10%. The material sequenced was blood. The source is a woman in her 30s with Graves' ophthalmopathy.

This clonotype occurred many times. The chain links TRBV6-1 to TRBJ1-2, with a weak D call TRBD1 (6 bases). CDR3 size: 13 residues. Looked up from germline, CDR1 is MNHNS and CDR2 is SASEGT. Trimming took off 7 bases at V and 3 bases at J, with 12 bases between the two ends. CDR3 DNA sequence: TGTGCCAGCATCCGGGGGGCTCACTATGGCTACACCTTC. It yields the protein CASIRGAHYGYTF.

The sample holds a few counts of this clonotype. The chain employs TRBV4-1 and TRBJ2-5; 7 positions agree with TRBD2. Germline CDR1 reads MGHRA; CDR2 reads YSYEKL. V lost 4 bases, J lost 1 base, and 6 bases stayed unmatched. The CDR3 has 15 residues. CDR3 region: CASSPGLVGQETQYF. In nucleotides, the CDR3 is TGCGCCAGCAGCCCCGGACTAGTCGGCCAAGAGACCCAGTACTTC.

The sample holds many counts of this clonotype. This sequence joins TRBV6-1 and TRBJ2-5; 14 bases map to TRBD2. The germline V gene has CDR1 MNHNS and CDR2 SASEGT. After removal of 4 bases from V and 5 bases from J, the junction contained 3 bases not matched to a gene. The CDR3 is made up of 15 amino acids. CDR3: CASSVGTSGSETQYF. For the CDR3, the DNA is TGTGCCAGCAGTGTAGGGACTAGCGGGAGCGAGACCCAGTACTTC.

The table lists this clonotype with many counts. The chain uses TRBV20-1 and TRBJ2-5; possible D gene TRBD1, 5 bases. V lost 0 bases, J lost 0 bases, and 11 bases lay in between. CDR1 and CDR2 from the germline V gene are DFQATT and SNEGSKA (reference sequence). The CDR3 sequence is 15 residues long. The CDR3 region has the DNA TGCAGTGCTAGAGACCATTGGGGCGACCAAGAGACCCAGTACTTC. It translates to CSARDHWGDQETQYF.

This clonotype occurred many times. The J gene is TRBJ2-6, the V gene TRBV19, with 8 bases identical to TRBD1. Germline loops: CDR1 LNHDA, CDR2 SQIVND (reference sequence). The V gene end was trimmed by 4 bases and the J gene end by 2 bases; junction bases not matched to a gene: 1. The CDR3 is made up of 15 amino acids. The CDR3 DNA follows: TGTGCCAGTAGTACGACAGGGGCTGGGGCCAACGTCCTGACTTTC. Residues: CASSTTGAGANVLTF.

This clonotype was picked up a small number of times. A read error may be the cause here, since a much bigger clone is one base away. V usage is TRBV19 and J usage is TRBJ1-1; D gene ambiguous. V shed 5 bases and J shed 6 bases, with 10 bases lying between them. Germline V gene lookup returns CDR1 LNHDA and CDR2 SQIVND (reference sequence). The CDR3 sequence is 12 residues long. CDR3 sequence reads: CASSPCPAEAFF. For the CDR3, the DNA is TGTGCCAGTAGTCCCTGTCCGGCTGAAGCTTTCTTT.

In its sample, this clonotype was seen many times. The chain recombines TRBV30 with TRBJ1-2, with 7 bases identical to TRBD1. After removal of 4 bases from V and 4 bases from J, the junction contained 6 bases not matched to a gene. CDR1 and CDR2 from the germline V gene are GTSNPN and SVGIG (reference sequence). The CDR3 is 13 amino acids. The CDR3 DNA follows: TGTGCCTGGACACACAGGGGACTCTATGGCTACACCTTC. Encoded protein: CAWTHRGLYGYTF.

The rearrangement links TRBV12-3 or TRBV12-4 to TRBJ1-2; the D gene is possibly TRBD1 (6 bases). The CDR3 is 16 amino acids. V lost 2 bases and J 0 bases, leaving 13 bases between the germline ends. In DNA, the CDR3 is TGTGCCAGCAGTTTAACCCTGAGGACAGCTAACTATGGCTACACCTTC. Its translation: CASSLTLRTANYGYTF.

The sample holds many counts of this clonotype. This rearrangement joins TRBV20-1 to TRBJ1-2; 8 bases line up with TRBD1. Germline values: CDR1 DFQATT, CDR2 SNEGSKA (reference sequence). The trim removed 3 bases at V and 4 bases at J, leaving 19 bases unmatched. There are 18 residues in the CDR3. The CDR3 nucleotides read TGCAGTGCTAGTGCTCGGGACCGGCAGACAGGGGTAGGCTATGGCTACACCTTC. Translated: CSASARDRQTGVGYGYTF.

This clonotype was detected a few times. A much larger clone differs from this one at a single base, so this may be a read error. The rearrangement joins TRBV7-3 to TRBJ1-1, with unresolved D. The CDR3 is 12 amino acids. CDR1 is SGHTA and CDR2 is FQGTGA in the germline V gene. The CDR3 is CASSGKGTEACF. CDR3 DNA: TGTGCCAGCAGCGGGAAAGGCACTGAAGCTTGCTTT. The full variable domain, its missing parts supplied by reference TRBV7-3 and TRBJ1-1, is GAGVSQTPSNKVTEKGKYVELRCDPISGHTALYWYRQSLGQGPEFLIYFQGTGAADDSGLPNDRFFAVRPEGSVSTLKIQRTERGDSAVYLCASSGKGTEACFGQGTRLTVV.

This clonotype showed up many times. The chain links TRBV28 to TRBJ1-2; D possibly corresponds to TRBD1 (5 bases). V was clipped by 7 bases and J by 2 bases, with 17 bases between them. From germline, CDR1 is MDHEN and CDR2 SYDVKM. The CDR3 has 15 amino acids. The CDR3 nucleotides are TGTGCCAGCAACAGTTTAAGTACAGGCAACTATGGCTACACCTTC. This sequence encodes CASNSLSTGNYGYTF.

This clonotype was found many times. The chain carries TRBV20-1 and TRBJ2-5, with D perhaps matching TRBD1 (5 bases). Trimming left V 0 bases short and J 1 base short, with 6 bases between. This CDR3 has 13 residues. Germline values: CDR1 DFQATT, CDR2 SNEGSKA (reference sequence). In DNA form, the CDR3 reads TGCAGTGCTAGAGAAGACAGCCAAGAGACCCAGTACTTC. Translating gives CSAREDSQETQYF.

There are many counts of this clonotype. The chain combines TRBV28 with TRBJ2-7, with D maybe TRBD2 (5 bases). Germline values: CDR1 MDHEN, CDR2 SYDVKM. The CDR3 has 14 residues. Trimming took off 2 bases at V and 0 bases at J, with 8 bases between the two ends. CDR3 in amino acids: CASSLREDSYEQYF. CDR3 DNA: TGTGCCAGCAGTTTACGGGAAGACTCCTACGAGCAGTACTTC.

This chain joins TRBV4-1 and TRBJ2-5, with 7 bases identical to TRBD2. This CDR3 is 17 amino acids long. The V gene's germline CDR1 is MGHRA and CDR2 YSYEKL. The ends lost 0 bases at V and 5 bases at J; junction bases unmatched: 12. The CDR3 nucleotides are TGCGCCAGCAGCCAAGATCCACCGGGAGGTAGGGCGGAGACCCAGTACTTC. Protein: CASSQDPPGGRAETQYF.

There are many counts of this clonotype. The chain links TRBV2 to TRBJ1-1; no definite D call. V shed 4 bases and J shed 0 bases, with 12 bases lying between them. This CDR3 has 15 amino acids. CDR1 and CDR2 from the germline V gene are SNHLY and FYNNEI. The CDR3 DNA reads as TGTGCCAGCAGTGCCGGCAGTTATATGAACACTGAAGCTTTCTTT. Its translation: CASSAGSYMNTEAFF.

This clonotype was observed at least ten times. For the CDR3, the DNA is TGTGCCAGCAGTGAAGCGGGACACTATAATTCACCCCTCCACTTT. This translates into CASSEAGHYNSPLHF. The chain carries TRBV6-1 and TRBJ1-6; D might be TRBD1 (6 bases). Trimming left V 0 bases short and J 3 bases short, with 6 bases between. The CDR3 totals 15 residues. The germline CDR1 and CDR2 sequences are MNHNS and SASEGT.

This clonotype was found many times. The gene calls are TRBV12-3 or TRBV12-4 and TRBJ1-5, with D possibly TRBD1 on 5 matching bases. This CDR3 spans 13 amino acids. With 4 bases removed from V and 3 bases from J, the gap between germline ends came to 7 bases. Here the CDR3 reads CASSWDANQPQHF. CDR3 DNA sequence: TGTGCCAGCAGTTGGGACGCCAATCAGCCCCAGCATTTT.

This clonotype was detected many times. The chain is built from TRBV20-1 and TRBJ2-2, with D uncertain. V lost 5 bases and J 1 base, leaving 11 bases between the germline ends. The CDR3 spans 14 residues. Germline V CDR1 and CDR2: DFQATT, SNEGSKA (reference sequence). The DNA for the CDR3 is TGCAGTGCTCCCCTCCCCGGGAACACCGGGGAGCTGTTTTTT. It codes for CSAPLPGNTGELFF.

This clonotype was observed a handful of times. The CDR3 DNA reads TGTGCCAGCAGTTGGGAGGGCCACAGGGTCCACGAGCAGTACTTC. Amino acids: CASSWEGHRVHEQYF. The chain uses TRBV7-9 and TRBJ2-7; weak D call: TRBD2 (7 bases). V was cut by 6 bases and J by 5 bases, with 20 bases left in between. The CDR3 is 15 amino acids. CDR1 is SEHNR, CDR2 FQNEAQ, per germline (reference sequence).

This clonotype has a count of ten or more. The chain links TRBV11-2 to TRBJ2-4, with 7 bases lining up with TRBD1. Germline assignment: CDR1 SGHAT and CDR2 FQNNGV. V was clipped by 5 bases and J by 8 bases; unmatched bases: 9. The CDR3 is 14 amino acids. This CDR3 is CASSPGTVKDIQYF. The CDR3 DNA is TGTGCCAGCAGCCCCGGGACAGTAAAAGACATTCAGTACTTC.

The sample holds many counts of this clonotype. The rearrangement joins TRBV2 to TRBJ1-1; D is unclear. Germline V gene lookup returns CDR1 SNHLY and CDR2 FYNNEI. V was cut by 3 bases and J by 10 bases, with 15 bases left in between. The CDR3 is 13 amino acids. In DNA, the CDR3 is TGTGCCAGCAGTGACATAGGGTACAATCCAGCTTTCTTT. Amino acid sequence: CASSDIGYNPAFF.

This clonotype was seen many times. The chain couples TRBV6-5 to TRBJ2-5; 8 positions agree with TRBD2. This CDR3 has 16 residues. Germline V gene lookup returns CDR1 MNHEY and CDR2 SVGAGI. The V segment lost 2 bases and the J segment 2 bases; nucleotides outside the gene matches: 7. The CDR3 DNA follows: TGTGCCAGCAGTTACCACCCGGGACTAGGACAAGAGACCCAGTACTTC. Translating gives CASSYHPGLGQETQYF.

This clonotype was picked up many times. The rearrangement uses TRBV3-1 and TRBJ1-1; D is unresolved. The CDR3 has 15 residues. The germline CDR1 and CDR2 sequences are LGHDT and YNNKEL (reference sequence). V gave up 4 bases and J gave up 7 bases, with 19 bases separating them. The CDR3 DNA sequence: TGTGCCAGCAGCCTCCAGACTGCGGCTACAGATGAAGCTTTCTTT. Protein sequence: CASSLQTAATDEAFF.

This clonotype was detected many times. The chain combines TRBV10-3 with TRBJ1-1; possibly TRBD1 for D (6 bases). CDR1 and CDR2 from the germline V gene are ENHRY and SYGVKD. Between the trimmed V and J ends, which lost 2 bases and 8 bases, there was a span of 15 bases. This CDR3 comprises 14 residues. The CDR3 DNA reads TGTGCCATCAGTGAGGGGACATTCTCCCGCGAAGCTTTCTTT. Its protein is CAISEGTFSREAFF.

The rearrangement joins TRBV12-3 or TRBV12-4 to TRBJ2-5, with D maybe TRBD1 (6 bases). V shed 3 bases and J shed 4 bases, with 15 bases lying between them. The CDR3 has 15 amino acids. CDR3 residues: CASSLGAGRGETQYF. The CDR3 region has the DNA TGTGCCAGCAGTTTGGGGGCGGGTAGAGGAGAGACCCAGTACTTC.

This chain joins TRBV9 and TRBJ2-7; no clear D gene. CDR3 length: 15 residues. CDR1 and CDR2 from the germline V gene are SGDLS and YYNGEE. V lost 4 bases and J lost 1, with 15 bases in between. The DNA of the CDR3 is TGTGCCAGCAGCCCACGACTCATGAATTCCTACGAGCAGTACTTC. Residues: CASSPRLMNSYEQYF.